Listed below are T cell receptor beta chains from one sample, sequenced in a study of metastatic and nonmetastatic thyroid tumors. TCRdb reprocessed the PCR reads via MiXCR. The table has 35,000 or so clones, over 15% seen once; the top ten hold roughly 12%. The sample consisted of blood. These receptors were taken from a male donor with papillary thyroid cancer or a benign thyroid nodule (not recorded which). Some clones in this sample may be carry-over from other donors' samples. Both conserved end residues are part of each CDR3. D genes are given only for firm matches. Clone size is given for some rows only: seen once, a few or many times, or a class if the clone is expanded.

J gene,clone size,V gene,D gene,CDR3 DNA,CDR3 protein
TRBJ1-6,-,TRBV9,-,TGTGCCAACAGCACCATTTTAGACGGTACACCCCTCCACTTT,CANSTILDGTPLHF
TRBJ2-1,many,TRBV6-1,-,TGTGCCAGCAGTGAATTGGGGGACGGGAATGAGCAGTTCTTC,CASSELGDGNEQFF
TRBJ2-1,few,TRBV6-2/TRBV6-3,-,TGTGCCAGCAGCTTAGGCAACGAGCAGTTCTTC,CASSLGNEQFF
TRBJ2-2,-,TRBV7-8,TRBD2,TGTGCCAGCAGCTTCCGGGCGGGAGGCACCGGGGAGCTGTTTTTT,CASSFRAGGTGELFF
TRBJ2-1,-,TRBV12-3/TRBV12-4,TRBD2,TGTGCCAGCAGCCGCTCTAGCGGGAGCCCCCGTGAGCAGTTCTTC,CASSRSSGSPREQFF
TRBJ1-1,many,TRBV18,-,TGTGCCAGCTCACCACCGGGTCGCATGAACACTGAAGCTTTCTTT,CASSPPGRMNTEAFF
TRBJ1-6,many,TRBV28,TRBD1,TGTGCCAGCAGAACGGGACAGGGAACCTATAATTCACCCCTCCACTTT,CASRTGQGTYNSPLHF
TRBJ2-3,many,TRBV14,TRBD1,TGTGCCAGCAGCCAAAACAGGGGAGATACGCAGTATTTT,CASSQNRGDTQYF
TRBJ2-5,many,TRBV4-2,-,TGTGCCAGCAGCCAAGAGCAGTGGGAAGAGACCCAGTACTTC,CASSQEQWEETQYF
TRBJ1-5,many,TRBV10-3,TRBD1,TGTGCCATCAGTGAAGGGGGCGGGCAGCCCCAGCATTTT,CAISEGGGQPQHF
TRBJ2-1,-,TRBV28,-,TGTGCCAGCAGTTTAAACGGCGCAGAAATCTGGTACAAAGAGCATTTCTTC,CASSLNGAEIWYKEHFF
TRBJ2-7,many,TRBV5-6,-,TGTGCCAGCAGCTTCGGCTACGAGCAGTACTTC,CASSFGYEQYF
TRBJ1-2,many,TRBV15,-,TGTGCCACCAGCAGAACTCGGACCCTGGGCTACTATGGCTACACCTTC,CATSRTRTLGYYGYTF
TRBJ1-1,-,TRBV19,-,TGTGCCAGTAGTAGGGGCTACACTGAAGCTTTCTTT,CASSRGYTEAFF
TRBJ1-4,many,TRBV28,-,TGTGCCAGCAGTTTCCCCGCGGGGGATAATGAAAAACTGTTTTTT,CASSFPAGDNEKLFF
TRBJ1-3,many,TRBV24-1,-,TGTGCCACCAGTGATTTGAACAGTGGAAACACCATATATTTT,CATSDLNSGNTIYF
TRBJ1-2,medium-sized,TRBV6-1,TRBD1,TGTGCCAGCAGTGCCTCGACAGGGGCCGACAACTATGGCTACACCTTC,CASSASTGADNYGYTF
TRBJ2-5,many,TRBV7-9,-,TGTGCCAGCAGCTTAACTCTCGGGGGCCAAGAGACCCAGTACTTC,CASSLTLGGQETQYF
TRBJ1-2,medium-sized,TRBV6-1,TRBD1,TGTGCCAGCAGGGCAGGGGGTTGGGGCTACACCTTC,CASRAGGWGYTF
TRBJ2-7,medium-sized,TRBV6-2/TRBV6-3,-,TGTGCCAGCAGTTACGGGCTAGCTTACGAGCAGTACTTC,CASSYGLAYEQYF
TRBJ2-7,few,TRBV7-9,TRBD1,TGTGCCAGCAGCGTCGGGACAGGGGGCATCTACGAGCAGTACTTC,CASSVGTGGIYEQYF
TRBJ2-3,many,TRBV11-2,-,TGTGCCAGCAGCTTATCTAACGCTGGGGATACGCAGTATTTT,CASSLSNAGDTQYF
TRBJ2-6,-,TRBV28,-,TGTGCCAGCAGCCCTAGTTACGACTCTGGGGCCAACGTCCTGACTTTC,CASSPSYDSGANVLTF
TRBJ2-7,few,TRBV6-1,-,TGTTGGTCGGTGTACTCCTACGAGCAGTACTTC,CWSVYSYEQYF
TRBJ1-1,-,TRBV6-2/TRBV6-3,-,TGTGCCAGCAGAAGCCCCCTTTTGTGGAACACTGAAGCTTTCTTT,CASRSPLLWNTEAFF
TRBJ2-7,medium-sized,TRBV28,TRBD1,TGTGCCAGCATTGGTGTCGGGGGACAGGGGGATTACGAGCAGTACTTC,CASIGVGGQGDYEQYF
TRBJ2-2,-,TRBV27,-,TGTGCCAGTAGTTCCCCCCTAGCGAAGACGGCCACCGGGGAGCTGTTTTTT,CASSSPLAKTATGELFF
TRBJ2-7,many,TRBV5-1,-,TGCGCCAGCAGCTTGGGGAGGACCTCCTCCTACGAGCAGTACTTC,CASSLGRTSSYEQYF
TRBJ2-3,many,TRBV7-6,TRBD2,TGTGCCAGCAGCTTAGCGGCGGGAGCTGGCACAGATACGCAGTATTTT,CASSLAAGAGTDTQYF
TRBJ1-2,many,TRBV20-1,-,TGCAGTGCTAGAGAAGGGGAGTCTGGGTATGGCTACACCTTC,CSAREGESGYGYTF
TRBJ1-5,few,TRBV28,TRBD1,TGTGCCAGCAGTTTTTTGGACAGGGCAGTCAATCAGCCCCAGCATTTT,CASSFLDRAVNQPQHF
TRBJ2-1,medium-sized,TRBV6-2/TRBV6-3,TRBD2,TGTGCCATCCGACTAGCGGGGGATTACAATGAGCAGTTCTTC,CAIRLAGDYNEQFF
TRBJ2-2,-,TRBV5-8,TRBD2,TGTGCCAGCAGCCCCTGGACTAGCGGGACCGGGGAGCTGTTTTTT,CASSPWTSGTGELFF
TRBJ2-3,many,TRBV5-1,TRBD2,TGCGCCAGCAGCACGGGACTAACAACAGATACGCAGTATTTT,CASSTGLTTDTQYF
TRBJ2-2,many,TRBV4-2,TRBD2,TGTGCCAGCAGCCAACCGCGGCGGGAGACCGGGGAGCTGTTTTTT,CASSQPRRETGELFF
TRBJ2-7,-,TRBV7-8,-,TGTGCCAGCGCCCAGGGAGAATCCTACGAGCAGTACTTC,CASAQGESYEQYF
TRBJ2-5,-,TRBV12-3/TRBV12-4,-,TGTGCCAGCCGGGCGGGACAAACCAGCGGTGAGACCCAGTACTTC,CASRAGQTSGETQYF
TRBJ2-5,few,TRBV28,-,TGTGCCAGCAGTTTAATAGGGAATCCTCCGGAGACCCAGTACTTC,CASSLIGNPPETQYF
TRBJ2-1,many,TRBV12-3/TRBV12-4,-,TGTGCCAGCCCGTCTTACAATGAGCAGTTCTTC,CASPSYNEQFF
TRBJ1-2,many,TRBV2,TRBD1,TGTGCCAGCAGTACCGGGACAGGGATTGGCTACACCTTC,CASSTGTGIGYTF
TRBJ1-5,many,TRBV28,-,TGTGCCAGCAGTTTTCGGGATCAGCCCCAGCATTTT,CASSFRDQPQHF
TRBJ2-3,many,TRBV2,-,TGTGCCAGCAGCCCCGGGGCTTGGGGCTCAGATACGCAGTATTTT,CASSPGAWGSDTQYF
TRBJ2-4,many,TRBV6-4,TRBD1,TGTGCCAGCAGCGTCTCGATAGCGGTTGGGACAGGGGGATACAAAAACATTCAGTACTTC,CASSVSIAVGTGGYKNIQYF
TRBJ2-1,few,TRBV6-1,-,TGTGCCAGCAGACCGAGAGGGAGTGGGCCCTCCTACAACGAGCAGTTCTTC,CASRPRGSGPSYNEQFF
TRBJ2-7,few,TRBV6-2/TRBV6-3,-,TGTGCCAGCAGTACTGGGATCACGAGCACCTACGAGCAGTACTTC,CASSTGITSTYEQYF
TRBJ2-3,many,TRBV6-1,TRBD2,TGTGCCAGCAGTAATAGCGGGAGCAGCACAGATACGCAGTATTTT,CASSNSGSSTDTQYF
TRBJ2-1,many,TRBV25-1,-,TGTGCCAGCAGTGATAAGGGGCCCCATGCCCTGTCCAGCTCCTACAATGAGCAGTTCTTC,CASSDKGPHALSSSYNEQFF
TRBJ2-2,many,TRBV7-2,-,TGTGCCAGCAGCTTATACGGGACCGGGGAGCTGTTTTTT,CASSLYGTGELFF
TRBJ1-2,medium-sized,TRBV27,TRBD1,TGTGCCAGCAGTTCTTCCCCATCAGGGGGAATAGGCTACACCTTC,CASSSSPSGGIGYTF
TRBJ2-7,-,TRBV28,TRBD1,TGTGCCAGCAGTCCAATAGGACAGGTGGCGACCTACGATCAGTACTTC,CASSPIGQVATYDQYF
TRBJ2-1,-,TRBV6-2/TRBV6-3,TRBD1,TGTGCCAACAGCGCCCAGGACGGACAGGGGGCAGATGAGCAGTTCTTC,CANSAQDGQGADEQFF
TRBJ2-1,-,TRBV28,TRBD2,TGTGCCAGCAGTCCCACTAGCGGGAGTTTGAATGAGCAGTTCTTC,CASSPTSGSLNEQFF
TRBJ1-3,once,TRBV30,-,TGTGCCTGGTTCCCAAGGATGGCTGGAAACACCATATATTTT,CAWFPRMAGNTIYF
TRBJ1-1,many,TRBV6-1,-,TGTGCCAGCAGTCCCCAGATATTAACCCCTCTGGAGGCTTTCTTT,CASSPQILTPLEAFF
TRBJ2-1,few,TRBV6-5,TRBD1,TGTGCCAGCAGTTCCCTACAGGGGAATGAGCAGTTCTTC,CASSSLQGNEQFF
TRBJ2-1,-,TRBV6-1,TRBD2,TGTGCCAGCAGTTTCGAGGCGGGAGCTAGCAACAATGAGCAGTTCTTC,CASSFEAGASNNEQFF
TRBJ2-1,few,TRBV27,TRBD1,TGTGCCAGCAGGGCGGGACAGGCCCCCTACAATGAGCAGTTCTTC,CASRAGQAPYNEQFF
TRBJ2-6,few,TRBV12-3/TRBV12-4,-,TGTGCCAGCAGTCTCCAGACTGGGGCCAACGTCCTGACTTTC,CASSLQTGANVLTF